This TCR beta chain was recovered during a study of early T cells in non-severe SARS-CoV-2 infection. Between the trimmed V and J ends, which lost 5 bases and 0 bases, there was a span of 2 bases. The CDR3 extends over 12 amino acids. Germline V gives CDR1 LNHDA, CDR2 SQIVND (reference sequence). TCRdb reprocessed the 5' RACE reads via MiXCR and lists one record per CDR3 protein. Counted here are approximately 110,000 distinct CDR3 sequences, 15% occurring once; the ten biggest clones make up about a fifth. The TCR originated in an adult who was a healthcare worker with PCR-confirmed SARS-CoV-2 infection or an uninfected control (not recorded which). Input material: whole blood. This sequence joins TRBV19 and TRBJ1-5; D is unclear. CDR3 region: CASSGSNQPQHF. The CDR3 coding sequence is TGTGCCAGTAGTGGTAGCAATCAGCCCCAGCATTTT.